Sequencing of this T cell receptor beta chain was carried out in a study of blood T cells in healthy people across ages. Germline-derived CDR1 and CDR2 are MGHRA and YSYEKL. This CDR3 is built from 15 residues. The ends were cut back, 0 bases at V and 0 bases at J, with 7 bases in the middle. This clonotype appeared a few times. It was with a sample-barcoded 5' primer and a J-beta primer mix that a second PCR of roughly 7 to 12 cycles was run. TCRdb re-called the 5' RACE reads through MiXCR, storing one row per CDR3 protein. The data hold roughly 930,000 distinct CDR3 sequences, with 48% observed a single time.

The chain couples TRBV4-1 to TRBJ2-3; TRBD2 might be the D (5 bases). This clonotype originated in a man younger than 40 in good health. The specimen was blood. The CDR3 region is CASSQERTSTDTQYF. The CDR3, as DNA: TGCGCCAGCAGCCAAGAGCGGACTAGCACAGATACGCAGTATTTT.